The T cell receptor beta chain described here comes from a study of shared clonotypes between healthy human individuals. Study conclusions and caveats: Roughly 5% of naive CD4 clonotypes were common to a few donors. The study generally estimated greater richness for naive than memory subsets.

In the authors' methods: ImmunoSEQ only sent back junction sequences with no quality scores, so filtering was done differently. Some clones are missing from TCRdb's copy, which holds only in-frame ones; the method was immunoSEQ multiplex PCR. V and J calls and clone size are as listed in that table; D and trimming were resolved from the DNA. This sample has 2 million or so clones; roughly 94% occur once, and the top ten carry more than 0.95%. Of note for this clone: The antigen is unknown.

The CDR3 has 16 residues. The germline V gene has CDR1 SEHNR and CDR2 FQNEAQ (reference sequence). V gave up 4 bases and J gave up 1 base; unmatched junction bases: 6. As defined, naive CD8 cells were CD45RO-negative and positively selected for CCR7, with terminally differentiated effector memory CD45RA+ cells excluded. The study enrolled healthy HIV-negative adults without recent acute infections or vaccinations as donors. J is TRBJ2-2 and V is TRBV7-9; 7 bases are shared with TRBD1. The sequencing sample was made of naive CD8+ T cells sorted from blood. This receptor was obtained from a young man in good health. The CDR3 protein is CASSSTGAMNTGELFF. In DNA form, the CDR3 reads TGTGCCAGCAGCTCTACAGGGGCGATGAACACCGGGGAGCTGTTTTTT.